These T cell receptor beta chains were read from a single sample in a study of regulatory T cells in long-lasting Graves disease. TCRdb processed the multiplex PCR reads anew with MiXCR; each CDR3 protein has one entry. Of 700,000 or so distinct CDR3 sequences listed, 30% are singletons. Sequencing was performed on peripheral blood mononuclear cells (PBMCs), taken when the disease was refractory, from a patient treated with antithyroid drugs. Receptors originate from a female donor with Graves disease. CDR3s include the opening cysteine and the closing phenylalanine or tryptophan. D genes are given only for firm matches. The size field is filled for only some rows; it gives once, few, many or a size class.

>TRBV6-5|.|.|TRBJ1-1|18
TGTGCCAGCAGTTACTCGATTGGTCTCACACAGGGAGGCACTGAAGCTTTCTTT
CASSYSIGLTQGGTEAFF
>TRBV2|TRBD1|many|TRBJ2-7|14
TGTGCCAGCAGTACGGACAGGGGGAACAACGAGCAGTACTTC
CASSTDRGNNEQYF
>TRBV6-2/TRBV6-3|.|.|TRBJ2-2|14
TGTGCCAGCAGTTACGACTATTACACCGGGGAGCTGTTTTTT
CASSYDYYTGELFF
>TRBV5-1|.|few|TRBJ1-6|16
TGCGCCAGCAGCTCGCAAACCGTTGATCTTAATTCACCCCTCCACTTT
CASSSQTVDLNSPLHF
>TRBV28|.|.|TRBJ2-5|13
TGTGCCAGCAGCCCGGGACCGCGAGAGACCCAGTACTTC
CASSPGPRETQYF
>TRBV12-3/TRBV12-4|.|many|TRBJ1-5|13
TGTGCCAGCAGTTTAGCGCGCGCTCAGCCCCAGCATTTT
CASSLARAQPQHF
>TRBV5-6|.|.|TRBJ1-6|14
TGTGCCAGCAGCCATGGGGGCAGTCATTCACCCCTCCACTTT
CASSHGGSHSPLHF
>TRBV6-5|TRBD2|few|TRBJ2-7|20
TGTGCCAGCAGTTCGAAGGGGCTTCGGGGAAGCGGGAGGAACTCCTACGAGCAGTACTTC
CASSSKGLRGSGRNSYEQYF
>TRBV20-1|.|.|TRBJ2-3|16
TGCAGTGCTAGAAGGGGGAGGTGGGAGGGGACAGATACGCAGTATTTT
CSARRGRWEGTDTQYF
>TRBV11-2|.|many|TRBJ2-5|14
TGTGCCAGCAGCTTAATAGGGAGGCAAGAGACCCAGTACTTC
CASSLIGRQETQYF
>TRBV2|.|many|TRBJ2-5|16
TGTGCCAGCAGTGAAGCGTTCCGGGAGATGCTAGAGACCCAGTACTTC
CASSEAFREMLETQYF
>TRBV12-3/TRBV12-4|.|.|TRBJ2-7|19
TGTGCCAGCACCCCCTCAAGGGGTGGGATGTCAGGCCTCTCCTACGAGCAGTACTTC
CASTPSRGGMSGLSYEQYF
>TRBV20-1|.|few|TRBJ2-7|14
TGCAGTGCTAGAGATAGAAGGAAAACCTACGAGCAGTACTTC
CSARDRRKTYEQYF
>TRBV29-1|TRBD2|few|TRBJ2-7|15
TGCAGCGTTGAAGGAGTAGCGGGATTCTCCTACGAGCAGTACTTC
CSVEGVAGFSYEQYF
>TRBV6-1|.|.|TRBJ2-7|14
TGTGCCAGCAGAGACTTAGGGGGTACCTACGAGCAGTACTTC
CASRDLGGTYEQYF
>TRBV27|.|many|TRBJ2-6|15
TGTGCCAGCAGTCCGCAGGGTGGTGGGGCCAACGTCCTGACTTTC
CASSPQGGGANVLTF
>TRBV2|TRBD1|.|TRBJ2-7|16
TGTGCCAGCAGCCCTTTCGGGACAGGAAACTCCTACGAGCAGTACTTC
CASSPFGTGNSYEQYF
>TRBV7-9|TRBD1|few|TRBJ1-1|16
TGTGCCAGCAGCTTAGTGGTGGGACAGGGGAACACTGAAGCTTTCTTT
CASSLVVGQGNTEAFF
>TRBV28|TRBD1|many|TRBJ1-2|14
TGTGCCAGCAGTTTAGACAGGGGGGGGAATGGCTACACCTTC
CASSLDRGGNGYTF
>TRBV19|.|.|TRBJ1-4|14
TGTGCCAGTAGGTACGCGGGGCGCAATGAAAAACTGTTTTTT
CASRYAGRNEKLFF
>TRBV27|.|few|TRBJ2-3|16
TGTGCCAGCAGCCTACGGAGCGGGCTGAACACAGATACGCAGTATTTT
CASSLRSGLNTDTQYF
>TRBV10-3|.|.|TRBJ2-7|14
TGTGCCATCACCCAGGGTATAAGTTCCTACGAGCAGTACTTC
CAITQGISSYEQYF
>TRBV7-2|.|.|TRBJ2-1|15
TGTGCCAGCAGCCGCCGATTAAGCGGCTACAATGAGCAGTTCTTC
CASSRRLSGYNEQFF
>TRBV6-1|TRBD1|.|TRBJ2-7|17
TGTGCCAGCAGTACGATCCGCCGGGACAGGGGGACCCACGAGCAGTACTTC
CASSTIRRDRGTHEQYF
>TRBV11-2|TRBD2|many|TRBJ2-2|17
TGTGCCAGCAGCTTCTCGACCCTAGCGGGAGGATCCGGGGAGCTGTTTTTT
CASSFSTLAGGSGELFF
>TRBV19|.|few|TRBJ1-1|13
TGTGCCAGTAAGTGGCTTGGGTACACTGAAGCTTTCTTT
CASKWLGYTEAFF
>TRBV6-2/TRBV6-3|.|.|TRBJ1-4|13
TGTGCCAGCAGTGAGCGCAGGGATTCGAAACTGTTTTTT
CASSERRDSKLFF
>TRBV20-1|.|.|TRBJ2-7|13
TGCAGTGCTAGAGATGCAGACTCCTACGAGCAGTACTTC
CSARDADSYEQYF
>TRBV20-1|.|.|TRBJ2-2|15
TGCAGTGCCAAGGGTGCTAGGACGAACACCGGGGAGCTGTTTTTT
CSAKGARTNTGELFF
>TRBV18|.|few|TRBJ2-1|14
TGTGCCAGCTTACGCCAGGGAGGCTACAATGAGCAGTTCTTC
CASLRQGGYNEQFF
>TRBV4-1|.|few|TRBJ1-2|14
TGCGCCAGCAGCCAGTCCAATCTGAACTATGGCTACACCTTC
CASSQSNLNYGYTF
>TRBV7-9|TRBD2|.|TRBJ2-3|17
TGTGCCAGCAGCGGAAAAGCGGGAGGACCTAGCACAGATACGCAGTATTTT
CASSGKAGGPSTDTQYF
>TRBV30|.|.|TRBJ1-2|12
TGTGCCTGGAGTGTACGTGGGGGTAGCTACACCTTC
CAWSVRGGSYTF
>TRBV28|.|many|TRBJ1-1|12
TGTGCTCTGGGACGCGGAAGGACTGAAGCTTTCTTT
CALGRGRTEAFF
>TRBV19|.|few|TRBJ1-5|16
TGTGCCAGTAGTACCCAGGGCACCGAGGTCGGGCAGCCCCAGCATTTT
CASSTQGTEVGQPQHF
>TRBV5-1|.|.|TRBJ2-7|15
TGCGCCAGCAGCCCCAGGGGGGGTAATATCTACGAGCAGTACTTC
CASSPRGGNIYEQYF
>TRBV6-1|.|few|TRBJ1-5|15
TGTGCCAGCAGTGTAGAGGGTCAGGGAAATCAGCCCCAGCATTTT
CASSVEGQGNQPQHF
>TRBV20-1|.|.|TRBJ2-7|13
TGCAGTGCTAGATCTGACAAGATCTACGAGCAGTACTTC
CSARSDKIYEQYF
>TRBV9|TRBD1|.|TRBJ2-7|16
TGTGCCAGCAGCGTAGATCCGAGGACAGGGCCCGTCGAGCAGTACTTC
CASSVDPRTGPVEQYF
>TRBV5-6|TRBD1|.|TRBJ1-2|14
TGTGCCAGCAGCTTGACCGGGACAGGACGCGGCTACACCTTC
CASSLTGTGRGYTF
>TRBV11-2|.|few|TRBJ1-6|16
TGTGCCAGCAGAGAGATCCAGGGAAAATCGAATTCACCCCTCCACTTT
CASREIQGKSNSPLHF
>TRBV2|TRBD2|many|TRBJ2-7|13
TGTGCCAGCAGTGCTAGCGGGAGTAGCGAGCAGTACTTC
CASSASGSSEQYF
>TRBV28|.|.|TRBJ2-7|17
TGTGCCAGCAGTCCAGAACAGGTACGCCGGAAACCCTACGAGCAGTACTTC
CASSPEQVRRKPYEQYF
>TRBV6-2/TRBV6-3|TRBD1|.|TRBJ1-2|16
TGTGCCAGCAGGGACCCCCGGGACAGCTCTAACTATGGCTACACCTTC
CASRDPRDSSNYGYTF
>TRBV19|.|once|TRBJ1-2|15
TGTGCCAGTAGCCCATCGGGGGGCTCCTTCTATGGCTACACCTTC
CASSPSGGSFYGYTF
>TRBV4-1|.|few|TRBJ2-5|15
TGTGCCAGCAGCCAAGATCGCGGGGACCAAGAGACCCAGTACTTC
CASSQDRGDQETQYF
>TRBV25-1|.|.|TRBJ2-5|15
TGTGCCAGCAGTGAACCCTGGACAGCCCAAGAGACCCAGTACTTC
CASSEPWTAQETQYF
>TRBV6-1|.|few|TRBJ1-1|15
TGTGCCAGCAGTGAAGTGGGACATAGGAACACTGAAGCTTTCTTT
CASSEVGHRNTEAFF
>TRBV28|TRBD2|.|TRBJ2-1|16
TGTGCCAGCAGTTTACCGGGACTAGCGGTGCTCAATGAGCAGTTCTTC
CASSLPGLAVLNEQFF
>TRBV30|.|.|TRBJ2-4|11
TGTGCCTGGAAGAGCGGAAACATTCAGTACTTC
CAWKSGNIQYF
>TRBV12-3/TRBV12-4|.|many|TRBJ1-3|14
TGTGCCAGCAGTCCTACAGGAGCCGGAAACACCATATATTTT
CASSPTGAGNTIYF
>TRBV19|.|.|TRBJ1-1|13
TGTGCCAGTAGTATGGAAAGGAACACTGAAGCTTTCTTT
CASSMERNTEAFF
>TRBV28|.|many|TRBJ1-1|14
TGTGCCAGCCAATATCGGGGGGAGAACACTGAAGCTTTCTTT
CASQYRGENTEAFF
>TRBV5-1|TRBD1|.|TRBJ1-1|17
TGCGCCAGCAGCTTGGCCTTGGGGACAGGGATGAACACTGAAGCTTTCTTT
CASSLALGTGMNTEAFF
>TRBV30|TRBD1|.|TRBJ2-6|15
TGTGCCTGGGACAGGGCTAGCTCTGGGGCCAACGTCCTGACTTTC
CAWDRASSGANVLTF
>TRBV4-2|.|.|TRBJ2-7|16
TGTGCCAGCAGCCAAGATTTAACTACCCGGTCCTCCGAGCAGTACTTC
CASSQDLTTRSSEQYF